What follows are 26 T cell receptor beta chains derived from one specimen sequenced in a study of T cell changes during pregnancy in multiple sclerosis. Sequenced by immunoSEQ multiplex PCR; TCRdb stores in-frame clones only, minus some. The sample lists approximately 100,000 clones, 75% to 95% occurring once. The specimen comprised peripheral blood, sampled in the second trimester of pregnancy. The receptors come from a female donor with multiple sclerosis, enrolled in a pregnancy study.

The V call is TRBV5-1, the J call TRBJ2-5; D is undetermined. CDR3 length equals 15 residues. CDR1 and CDR2 (germline): SGHRS, YFSETQ. V was pared by 2 bases and J by 0 bases, with 11 bases between. The CDR3 region is CASSLRGTYQETQYF. The CDR3 DNA follows: TGCGCCAGCAGCTTACGAGGAACGTACCAAGAGACCCAGTACTTC.

The chain recombines TRBV5-1 with TRBJ2-1, with a possible D match to TRBD2 (5 bases). In germline, CDR1 is SGHRS, CDR2 YFSETQ. Trimming removed 4 bases from V and 6 bases from J, with 14 bases in between. CDR3 length: 14 amino acids. Here the CDR3 reads CASSPEEGGNEQFF. The CDR3 DNA sequence: TGCGCCAGCAGCCCGGAGGAAGGTGGCAATGAGCAGTTCTTC. Full variable domain (rest looked up from reference TRBV5-1 and TRBJ2-1): KAGVTQTPRYLIKTRGQQVTLSCSPISGHRSVSWYQQTPGQGLQFLFEYFSETQRNKGNFPGRFSGRQFSNSRSEMNVSTLELGDSALYLCASSPEEGGNEQFFGPGTRLTVL.

The CDR3, as DNA: TGTGCCAGCAGATTGGACAGGAACACCATATATTTT. Translated: CASRLDRNTIYF. This chain joins TRBV6-1 and TRBJ1-3; TRBD1 matches 7 bases. CDR1 and CDR2 (germline): MNHNS, SASEGT. After removal of 6 bases from V and 7 bases from J, the junction contained 3 bases not matched to a gene. The CDR3 runs 12 residues.

V is TRBV14 and J is TRBJ1-2; possibly TRBD1 for D (5 bases). Germline V CDR1 and CDR2: SGHDN, FVKESK. V lost 1 base and J lost 2, with 8 bases in between. The CDR3 runs to 14 residues. The CDR3 sequence: CASSQGGMNYGYTF. The DNA for the CDR3 is TGTGCCAGCAGCCAAGGGGGCATGAACTATGGCTACACCTTC.

The rearrangement uses TRBV29-1 and TRBJ1-2, with TRBD1 as a possible D gene (5 bases). The CDR3 contains 14 residues. Germline V gives CDR1 SQVTM, CDR2 ANQGSEA. V lost 5 bases to trimming and J lost 6 bases, with 19 bases between them. CDR3 residues: CSVLSGKVDDGYTF. The CDR3 DNA is TGCAGCGTTTTATCAGGGAAAGTGGATGATGGCTACACCTTC.

The gene calls are TRBV5-1 and TRBJ2-1, with a tentative D call TRBD2 (6 bases). Germline-derived CDR1 and CDR2 are SGHRS and YFSETQ. V dropped 5 bases and J dropped 0 bases, with 12 bases sitting between them. The CDR3 runs to 15 residues. This CDR3 reads CASRRDGSSYNEQFF. The CDR3 coding sequence is TGCGCCAGCAGACGGGACGGGAGCTCCTACAATGAGCAGTTCTTC.

The chain couples TRBV29-1 to TRBJ2-7; D gene uncertain. Germline CDR1 is SQVTM and CDR2 is ANQGSEA. This CDR3 is 12 amino acids long. V was pared by 2 bases and J by 0 bases, with 5 bases between. Here the CDR3 DNA reads TGCAGCGTTGAAACGGTCTCCTACGAGCAGTACTTC. The encoded protein is CSVETVSYEQYF.

This clone was counted a few times. The rearrangement uses TRBV30 and TRBJ1-2; D ambiguous. V dropped 0 bases and J dropped 1 base, with 18 bases sitting between them. The CDR3 has 17 residues. The V gene's germline CDR1 is GTSNPN and CDR2 SVGIG (reference sequence). CDR3 DNA: TGTGCCTGGAGTGTATACCCCAGCGGACGGAATAACTATGGCTACACCTTC. It is translated as CAWSVYPSGRNNYGYTF.

The CDR3 DNA reads as TGTGCCAGCAGCCAATTCAGGGAAGGGTTAGCTGGGGCCAACGTCCTGACTTTC. Its translation is CASSQFREGLAGANVLTF. The chain links TRBV5-6 to TRBJ2-6, with a weak D call TRBD1 (5 bases). The CDR3 is 18 residues long. Germline values: CDR1 SGHDT, CDR2 YYEEEE. The germline V and J ends were trimmed by 4 bases and 2 bases, with 19 bases remaining between them.

This clone was counted a single time. The chain is built from TRBV5-1 and TRBJ2-1; 9 bases line up with TRBD2. Germline CDR1 is SGHRS and CDR2 is YFSETQ. V shed 5 bases, J shed 2 bases, and the junction held 5 bases outside the gene matches. This CDR3 comprises 15 residues. The CDR3 protein is CASRPGLAPYNEQFF. The DNA of the CDR3 is TGCGCCAGCAGACCAGGACTAGCGCCCTACAATGAGCAGTTCTTC. The whole variable domain, remainder taken from reference TRBV5-1 and TRBJ2-1, is KAGVTQTPRYLIKTRGQQVTLSCSPISGHRSVSWYQQTPGQGLQFLFEYFSETQRNKGNFPGRFSGRQFSNSRSEMNVSTLELGDSALYLCASRPGLAPYNEQFFGPGTRLTVL.

This clone was found once. This rearrangement joins TRBV7-2 to TRBJ2-2, with D maybe TRBD1 (5 bases). The CDR3 extends over 15 amino acids. V dropped 2 bases and J dropped 6 bases, with 13 bases sitting between them. Germline assignment: CDR1 SGHTA and CDR2 FQGNSA. The CDR3 DNA is TGTGCCAGCAGCTTACAGGGCCTCGGACCCGGGGAGCTGTTTTTT. The encoded protein is CASSLQGLGPGELFF.

This rearrangement joins TRBV4-2 to TRBJ2-7; weak D call: TRBD2 (6 bases). This CDR3 contains 19 residues. V lost 1 base and J 2 bases, leaving 24 bases between the germline ends. Looked up from germline, CDR1 is LGHNA and CDR2 is YNFKEQ. CDR3 bases: TGTGCCAGCAGCCAAGCGGGTCGCCCTCAGGCGGGACGCCCCTACGAGCAGTACTTC. The encoded protein is CASSQAGRPQAGRPYEQYF.

The V and J genes are TRBV19 and TRBJ1-4; 8 bases map to TRBD1. This CDR3 spans 16 amino acids. Germline V gene data show CDR1 as LNHDA and CDR2 as SQIVND (reference sequence). The trim removed 3 bases at V and 4 bases at J, leaving 7 bases unmatched. Written as DNA, the CDR3 is TGTGCCAGTAGTATGGGACAGGCCTCTCTTAATGAAAAACTGTTTTTT. Amino acid sequence: CASSMGQASLNEKLFF.

A word on this clone: Sequence at one end of the junction differs from germline and may be a read error. The J gene is TRBJ1-2, the V gene TRBV7-9; D not certain. CDR3 length: 15 amino acids. Germline loops: CDR1 SEHNR, CDR2 FQNEAQ (reference sequence). The CDR3 region is CASSLFIEASKAPFF. DNA of the CDR3: TGTGCCAGCAGCTTATTTATCGAGGCATCTAAGGCCCCCTTCTTC.

This clone was counted a single time. The chain joins TRBV2 to TRBJ1-2; a weak D match, TRBD1 (6 bases). The germline V and J ends were trimmed by 10 bases and 4 bases, with 16 bases remaining between them. The CDR3 spans 13 residues. Per germline, CDR1 SNHLY and CDR2 FYNNEI. CDR3 region: CATGGQSVYGYTF. The CDR3 DNA follows: TGTGCCACCGGCGGACAGTCGGTCTATGGCTACACCTTC.

This chain links TRBV11-3 with TRBJ1-1; tentative D call: TRBD1 (6 bases). CDR3 length equals 13 residues. Trimming stripped 8 bases from V and 6 bases from J, with 16 bases between. In germline, CDR1 is SGHNT, CDR2 YENEEA. The CDR3: CASAPGGRAEAFF. The DNA for the CDR3 is TGTGCCAGCGCCCCTGGGGGCCGCGCTGAAGCTTTCTTT.

The chain couples TRBV2 to TRBJ1-1; 7 positions match TRBD1. There are 14 residues in the CDR3. CDR1 is SNHLY, CDR2 FYNNEI, per germline. The V and J ends lost 7 bases and 0 bases, in that order; junction bases with no gene match: 5. DNA of the CDR3: TGTGCCAGCAACCCGACAGGGCTGAACACTGAAGCTTTCTTT. Its translation: CASNPTGLNTEAFF. Using reference TRBV2 and TRBJ1-1 for the parts outside the CDR3, the full variable domain is EPEVTQTPSHQVTQMGQEVILRCVPISNHLYFYWYRQILGQKVEFLVSFYNNEISEKSEIFDDQFSVERPDGSNFTLKIRSTKLEDSAMYFCASNPTGLNTEAFFGQGTRLTVV.

The chain combines TRBV7-9 with TRBJ2-2; D gene uncertain. V was cut by 0 bases and J by 0 bases, with 8 bases left in between. The CDR3 has 16 residues. In germline, CDR1 is SEHNR, CDR2 FQNEAQ (reference sequence). CDR3 loop: CASSLASQSNTGELFF. CDR3 coding DNA: TGTGCCAGCAGCTTAGCCTCACAGTCGAACACCGGGGAGCTGTTTTTT. The full variable domain, completed using reference TRBV7-9 and TRBJ2-2, is DTGVSQNPRHKITKRGQNVTFRCDPISEHNRLYWYRQTLGQGPEFLTYFQNEAQLEKSRLLSDRFSAERPKGSFSTLEIQRTEQGDSAMYLCASSLASQSNTGELFFGEGSRLTVL.

This chain joins TRBV6-5 and TRBJ1-2; 10 positions agree with TRBD1. CDR3 length: 14 amino acids. V lost 0 bases and J lost 10; bases outside the gene matches: 5. Germline lookup yields CDR1 MNHEY and CDR2 SVGAGI. Here the CDR3 reads CASSYSSGTGAYTF. The CDR3 DNA follows: TGTGCCAGCAGTTACTCCTCCGGGACAGGGGCCTACACCTTC.

This clone came up a few times. V and J are TRBV19 and TRBJ1-2; 8 nucleotides match TRBD1. Trimming cost V 5 bases and J 8 bases; bases outside gene matches: 10. Germline CDR1 reads LNHDA; CDR2 reads SQIVND (reference sequence). The CDR3 runs 14 residues. The CDR3 nucleotides read TGTGCCAGTAGTTCAGGCGCAGGGGGCAGAGGCTACACCTTC. Translated, it gives CASSSGAGGRGYTF.

V and J are TRBV5-5 and TRBJ1-1, with D hard to call. V lost 2 bases and J 11 bases, leaving 22 bases between the germline ends. From germline, CDR1 is SGHKS and CDR2 YYEKEE (reference sequence). The CDR3 consists of 15 residues. CDR3 DNA: TGTGCCAGCAGCTTTCCTACCGAGGTGGCGAATGGGGCTTTCTTT. Its translation is CASSFPTEVANGAFF.

The chain is built from TRBV7-2 and TRBJ2-3; 11 bases line up with TRBD2. In germline, CDR1 is SGHTA, CDR2 FQGNSA. The CDR3 has 15 residues. V was clipped by 6 bases and J by 4 bases; unmatched bases: 6. The CDR3 reads CASSHSGRAPDTQYF. The DNA of the CDR3 is TGTGCCAGCAGTCATAGCGGGAGGGCCCCAGATACGCAGTATTTT.

CDR3 protein: CASKETGTYNEQFF. In nucleotides, the CDR3 is TGTGCCAGCAAAGAAACGGGTACCTACAATGAGCAGTTCTTC. The rearrangement links TRBV6-5 to TRBJ2-1; D unclear. Trimming left V 7 bases short and J 2 bases short, with 12 bases between. The CDR3 covers 14 residues. Per germline, CDR1 MNHEY and CDR2 SVGAGI.

V usage is TRBV4-3 and J usage is TRBJ1-1, with D possibly TRBD1 on 6 matching bases. CDR3 size: 16 residues. CDR1 LGHNA and CDR2 YSLEER come from the germline V gene. Trimming removed 0 bases at V and 6 bases at J, with 17 bases between. The CDR3 protein is CASSQDNGLTGSEAFF. CDR3 in DNA: TGCGCCAGCAGCCAAGATAACGGTTTGACAGGCTCTGAAGCTTTCTTT.

V gene TRBV4-3 combines with J gene TRBJ1-2; possibly TRBD1 for D (5 bases). CDR3 size: 14 residues. The V gene's germline CDR1 is LGHNA and CDR2 YSLEER. V was shortened by 0 bases and J by 2 bases, with 7 bases between the two germline ends. The CDR3 is CASSQDGGNYGYTF. CDR3 DNA: TGCGCCAGCAGCCAAGATGGGGGGAACTATGGCTACACCTTC.

This clone was recorded only once. The V call is TRBV28, the J call TRBJ2-1; a possible D gene is TRBD1 (7 bases). Germline CDR1 and CDR2: MDHEN and SYDVKM. The CDR3 covers 13 residues. V lost 6 bases, J lost 7 bases, and 13 bases lay in between. The CDR3 region is CASRSPGGNEQFF. The CDR3 coding sequence is TGTGCCAGCAGGTCCCCAGGGGGGAATGAGCAGTTCTTC. The full variable domain, in which reference TRBV28 and TRBJ2-1 provide the parts outside the CDR3, is DVKVTQSSRYLVKRTGEKVFLECVQDMDHENMFWYRQDPGLGLRLIYFSYDVKMKEKGDIPEGYSVSREKKERFSLILESASTNQTSMYLCASRSPGGNEQFFGPGTRLTVL.